The T cell receptor (beta chain) under discussion was sequenced for a study of control samples from healthy donors and cancer patients. Measured with immunoSEQ multiplex PCR; TCRdb has only the in-frame clones, and not every one. The table includes more than 100,000 clones, approximately 89% detected once. This CDR3 has 14 amino acids. Germline values: CDR1 SGHTA, CDR2 FQGNSA. V lost 6 bases, J lost 4 bases, and 6 bases stayed unmatched. Input material: blood. The receptor comes from a woman aged 18-29 years in good health. The chain links TRBV7-2 to TRBJ2-1, with 7 bases identical to TRBD2. The CDR3 bases are TGTGCCAGCAGTCCGGGACTACAATACAATGAGCAGTTCTTC. Translated: CASSPGLQYNEQFF.